The clone carrying this T cell receptor (beta chain) was seen only a few times. Its specificity is unknown. This sample was taken from a study of beta chain features in type 1 diabetes. Study outcomes and limitations: Moderate yet significant TCRB CDR3 shortening was seen in Type 1 diabetes patients in all four CD4+ subsets.

The CDR3 consists of 15 residues. The germline CDR1 and CDR2 sequences are SGHAT and FQNNGV. V was pared by 5 bases and J by 0 bases, with 6 bases of the junction left unmatched. As every portion of the isolated RNA was reverse transcribed, the sequencing read expressed TCRB transcripts. Data came from immunoSEQ multiplex PCR; TCRdb stores just in-frame clones and leaves some out. This table holds about 410,000 clones, approximately 15% found once. The receptor's source is a man aged 25-40 years in good health. The rearrangement uses TRBV11-2 and TRBJ2-7; 8 bases align to TRBD1. The source material was naive CD4+ T cells from blood. This CDR3 is CASSGAGTGSYEQYF. For the CDR3, the DNA is TGTGCCAGCAGCGGAGCCGGGACAGGCTCCTACGAGCAGTACTTC.